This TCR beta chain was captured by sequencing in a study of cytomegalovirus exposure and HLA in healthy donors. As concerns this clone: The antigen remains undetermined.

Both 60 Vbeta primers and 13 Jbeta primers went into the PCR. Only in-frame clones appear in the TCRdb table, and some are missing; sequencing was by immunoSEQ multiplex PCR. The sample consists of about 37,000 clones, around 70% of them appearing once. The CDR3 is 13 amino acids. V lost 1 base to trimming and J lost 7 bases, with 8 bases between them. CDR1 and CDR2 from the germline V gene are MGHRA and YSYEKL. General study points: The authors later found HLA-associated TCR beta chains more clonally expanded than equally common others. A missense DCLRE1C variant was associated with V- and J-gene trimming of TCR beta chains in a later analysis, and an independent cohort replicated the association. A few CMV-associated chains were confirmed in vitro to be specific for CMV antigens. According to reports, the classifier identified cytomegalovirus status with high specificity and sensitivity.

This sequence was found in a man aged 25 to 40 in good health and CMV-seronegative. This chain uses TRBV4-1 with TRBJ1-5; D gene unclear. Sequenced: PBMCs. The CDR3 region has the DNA TGCGCCAGCAGCCAAGGAGAGCGGCAGCCCCAGCATTTT. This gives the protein CASSQGERQPQHF.